The rows below give T cell receptor beta chains drawn from one sample of a study of blood T cell repertoires in COVID-19. Libraries were prepared by immunoSEQ multiplex PCR; TCRdb keeps only in-frame clonotypes and omits some of them. The repertoire holds 150,000 to 200,000 clones, with about 80% as singletons. The specimen was peripheral blood. The receptors were sampled from a man between 70 and 80 years old with active or convalescent COVID-19. Each CDR3 is given with its conserved first and last residue. A D gene is named only where the DNA matches it firmly. Clone size is given for some rows only: seen once, a few or many times, or a class if the clone is expanded.

TRBJ2-7	TRBV27	.	.	CASRRGPEQYF
TRBJ1-1	TRBV20-1	.	.	CSASAELNTEAFF
TRBJ1-1	TRBV18	TRBD1	.	CASSPPATGGAFF
TRBJ2-5	TRBV6-5	.	.	CASGTLIAAETQYF
TRBJ1-5	TRBV19	.	.	CASSIGARGGNQPQHF
TRBJ1-2	TRBV9	.	few	CASTRGGHYGYTF
TRBJ2-1	TRBV7-2	.	few	CATAPGAYNEQFF
TRBJ2-2	TRBV20-1	.	.	CSASAGRELFF
TRBJ2-5	TRBV18	.	.	CASSPRYGGQETQYF
TRBJ1-5	TRBV7-8	.	.	CASSLDEGGQPQHF
TRBJ2-2	TRBV7-2	TRBD1	.	CASSSQTGTGAAGELFF
TRBJ2-7	TRBV4-3	TRBD2	.	CASSQEGQGLAGAYEQYF
TRBJ1-2	TRBV5-1	.	.	CASSLDTGSYGYTF
TRBJ1-1	TRBV7-9	.	.	CASSFKGVGEAFF
TRBJ2-1	TRBV2	TRBD2	.	CASSDGLAEYNEQFF
TRBJ1-2	TRBV7-9	TRBD1	.	CASSLEQGAHGYTF
TRBJ1-4	TRBV6-4	.	.	CASSDGSGGLRRLDNEKLFF
TRBJ1-1	TRBV19	TRBD1	.	CASSPRTGRNTEAFF
TRBJ1-4	TRBV9	.	.	CASTSHAGAPNEKLFF
TRBJ2-5	TRBV10-3	TRBD2	.	CAIRAGGSEETQYF
TRBJ1-2	TRBV6-5	.	.	CASSRYGGYGYTF
TRBJ2-7	TRBV3-1/TRBV3-2	TRBD2	.	CASSQDTGGSIPYEQYF
TRBJ1-4	TRBV18	TRBD1	.	CASSPSMDRRTTNEKLFF
TRBJ2-2	TRBV3-1/TRBV3-2	.	.	CASSQRPTNTGELFF
TRBJ2-7	TRBV7-2	.	.	CASSLGGGPWSYEQYF
TRBJ1-5	TRBV29-1	TRBD1	few	CSVRWDSNPDQPQHF
TRBJ2-1	TRBV10-1	.	.	CASSEVGPYNEQFF
TRBJ2-7	TRBV3-1/TRBV3-2	TRBD2	.	CASSQGRGTSAYEQYF
TRBJ2-1	TRBV2	TRBD1	.	CASSDRTGGDEQFF
TRBJ2-7	TRBV6-5	.	once	CASSYSRTGLGEQYF
TRBJ2-3	TRBV5-4	.	.	CASSLPGDHLRRTQYF
TRBJ1-3	TRBV25-1	TRBD1	.	CASTRTGEGYTIYF
TRBJ2-1	TRBV7-3	.	.	CASSSGGFVNEQFF
TRBJ2-1	TRBV4-3	.	.	CASSQDYTPYNEQFF
TRBJ2-3	TRBV24-1	.	.	CATSDPSGSTDTQYF
TRBJ2-3	TRBV5-1	TRBD1	.	CASSLWGTGSPDTQYF
TRBJ1-2	TRBV5-4	.	.	CASSLQGINGYTF
TRBJ2-2	TRBV5-1	.	.	CASSLTRPNTGELFF
TRBJ1-4	TRBV20-1	TRBD1	.	CSASDRGENEKLFF
TRBJ2-3	TRBV4-3	TRBD2	.	CASSQVSGGIGDTQYF
TRBJ1-4	TRBV5-4	.	.	CASSPSGGVEKLFF
TRBJ2-2	TRBV5-5	TRBD2	.	CASSTSLAGGNTGELFF
TRBJ1-4	TRBV9	.	.	CASSVGPGGEKLFF
TRBJ1-1	TRBV6-1	TRBD1	.	CASSVRDRANTEAFF
TRBJ1-6	TRBV4-3	.	.	CASSQDGEGGGSPLHF
TRBJ1-1	TRBV18	.	.	CASSDGGGSDEAFF
TRBJ1-5	TRBV2	TRBD1	once	CASSESQGAIQPQHF
TRBJ1-4	TRBV5-1	.	once	CASSEMKSGSEKLFF
TRBJ2-5	TRBV18	.	.	CASSPGTAEETQYF
TRBJ2-1	TRBV5-1	.	.	CASSLAILGVGFNEQFF
TRBJ1-3	TRBV7-2	.	.	CASSYPGDGNTIYF
TRBJ2-1	TRBV10-3	TRBD2	.	CAISDPGLAGYNEQFF
TRBJ1-2	TRBV6-5	.	once	CASSPVLGGDRGYTF
TRBJ2-5	TRBV5-1	TRBD1	.	CASSLLGTGETQYF
TRBJ1-5	TRBV11-2	.	.	CASSLDQTNSQPQHF